Included here is one T cell receptor (beta chain) sequence, with context. A multiplex PCR was run with 60 Vbeta primers and 13 Jbeta primers. As processed by the authors: Roughly 11 million of the about 80 million unique TCR beta chains counted in a later analysis were shared. The method was immunoSEQ multiplex PCR; TCRdb's version includes in-frame clones alone and lacks a portion of them. V and J calls and clone size come straight from that table; D and trimming were deduced from the DNA. The table includes around 110,000 clones, roughly 83% detected once. The CDR3 totals 16 residues. Germline V gene lookup returns CDR1 ENHRY and CDR2 SYGVKD. V lost 4 bases and J lost 5; bases outside the gene matches: 9. The data stem from a study of cytomegalovirus exposure and HLA in healthy donors.

The chain combines TRBV10-3 with TRBJ2-1, with 9 bases matching TRBD2. Sequencing was performed on PBMCs. This TCR derives from a man between 25 and 39 years old in good health and CMV-seropositive. Written as DNA, the CDR3 is TGTGCCATCAGTGGGTTTTGGGCGGGGGGGAACAATGAGCAGTTCTTC. The encoded protein is CAISGFWAGGNNEQFF.